The 2 T cell receptor beta chains below come from one sample, sequenced in a study of follicular helper T cells after annual influenza vaccination. Time point: 2015-2016 season, pre-vaccination. The assay was immunoSEQ multiplex PCR, and TCRdb's table has in-frame clones only and misses some. This sample has 3,500 to 5,500 clones; over 65% occur once, and the top ten carry roughly 2.1%. This specimen consisted of CXCR5+ CD38- circulating T follicular helper cells from blood, obtained on the day of influenza vaccination. Specified subset: circulating Tfh, non-naive CD4+CXCR5+PD-1+ (ICOS+CD38+ or ICOS-CD38-). The receptor source for this set is an adult who received the influenza vaccine.

The chain employs TRBV5-1 and TRBJ1-2; D is unclear. V lost 0 bases and J 1 base, leaving 7 bases between the germline ends. This CDR3 is built from 14 residues. Germline V gene sequence: CDR1 SGHRS, CDR2 YFSETQ. The CDR3 loop is CASSLDYFNYGYTF. In DNA form, the CDR3 reads TGCGCCAGCAGCTTGGATTACTTTAACTATGGCTACACCTTC.

This clone was recorded only once. The J gene is TRBJ2-1, the V gene TRBV4-3; 10 bases align to TRBD2. The CDR3 is made up of 15 amino acids. The germline V gene encodes CDR1 LGHNA and CDR2 YSLEER. V lost 4 bases and J lost 2; bases outside the gene matches: 2. CDR3: CASSLSGGAYNEQFF. As DNA, the CDR3 is TGCGCCAGCAGCCTCAGCGGGGGGGCCTACAATGAGCAGTTCTTC.